The present T cell receptor beta chain was sequenced within a study of PD-1 blockade in classical Hodgkin lymphoma. General study results and limits: Baseline TCR diversity was reportedly lower in newly diagnosed patients than in healthy donors. It was reported as lower still in relapsed/refractory patients. Patients newly diagnosed and complete responders had comparable baseline diversity. Individuals initiating nivolumab under 1 year after ASCT were excluded.

This clone was seen just once. What it recognizes is unknown. Regarding time point: cycle 4 day 1 (C4D1), after about 6 weeks of nivolumab. Every patient experienced relapse after autologous stem cell transplantation, and brentuximab vedotin exposure varied. Sequencing was performed with immunoSEQ multiplex PCR; in TCRdb, only in-frame clones are kept and a portion is missing. The table has roughly 60,000 clones, over 85% seen once. This clonotype originated in a human donor with classical Hodgkin lymphoma. The source was peripheral blood mononuclear cells (PBMCs), collected before the fourth cycle of nivolumab.

CDR3 sequence: CASSRDNNRLFF. CDR3 DNA sequence: TGTGCCAGCAGTCGGGACAACAATCGGCTGTTTTTT. V and J are TRBV28 and TRBJ1-4; D possibly corresponds to TRBD1 (6 bases). Trimming pared 5 bases from V and 14 bases from J, leaving 15 bases between. CDR1 is MDHEN and CDR2 is SYDVKM in the germline V gene. There are 12 residues in the CDR3.